One sample yielded the 19 T cell receptor beta chains listed below, sequenced in a study of blood T cells in healthy people across ages. Primed by a sample-barcoded 5' primer and a J-beta primer mix, a second PCR proceeded for about 7 to 12 cycles. TCRdb re-called the 5' RACE reads with MiXCR, one entry per CDR3 protein. Of more than 650,000 distinct CDR3 sequences detected, roughly 25% appear once; the ten largest clones hold under 3%. These data were likewise used in another study, on T cells of mothers and their children.

The sample was blood. The receptor set was obtained from a boy younger than 18 in good health.

This sequence joins TRBV5-1 and TRBJ2-3, with TRBD2 identical over 11 bases. CDR1 SGHRS and CDR2 YFSETQ come from the germline V gene. The CDR3 runs 16 residues. After removal of 6 bases from V and 1 base from J, the junction contained 7 bases not matched to a gene. The CDR3 DNA follows: TGCGCCAGCACCCAAATGACTAGCGGGGGCACAGATACGCAGTATTTT. Its protein is CASTQMTSGGTDTQYF.

V is TRBV12-3 or TRBV12-4 and J is TRBJ2-5, with D perhaps being TRBD1 or TRBD2 (5 bases each). V lost 1 base, J lost 9 bases, and 15 bases lay in between. CDR3 length equals 14 residues. In DNA form, the CDR3 reads TGTGCCAGCAGTTTAGGGGGACGATCTCGGGCCCAGTACTTC. Translating it yields CASSLGGRSRAQYF.

This clonotype was detected ten times or more. The gene calls are TRBV6-6 and TRBJ1-3; D unclear. The germline V gene encodes CDR1 MNHNY and CDR2 SVGAGI (reference sequence). With 7 bases removed from V and 5 bases from J, the gap between germline ends came to 30 bases. This CDR3 contains 19 residues. CDR3 nucleotide sequence: TGTGCCAGCACTCACCCCTCGCCAAGGACCCCCTCCGGAAGAAACACCATATATTTT. Amino acid sequence: CASTHPSPRTPSGRNTIYF.

This chain connects TRBV10-3 to TRBJ1-2; D unresolved. Deletions cut 3 bases from V and 0 bases from J, with 5 bases between. CDR3 length: 13 amino acids. Germline-derived CDR1 and CDR2 are ENHRY and SYGVKD. The CDR3 DNA is TGTGCCATCAGTGATTCCACTAACTATGGCTACACCTTC. It is translated as CAISDSTNYGYTF.

The rearrangement joins TRBV14 to TRBJ2-3; 7 bases agree with TRBD1. Germline loops: CDR1 SGHDN, CDR2 FVKESK. Germline trimming cut 4 bases from V and 0 bases from J; bases unmatched to any gene: 4. The CDR3 runs to 15 residues. CDR3 region: CASSPRQGSTDTQYF. CDR3 sequence (DNA): TGTGCCAGCAGCCCCAGACAGGGTAGCACAGATACGCAGTATTTT. Filled out from reference TRBV14 and TRBJ2-3, the complete variable domain reads EAGVTQFPSHSVIEKGQTVTLRCDPISGHDNLYWYRRVMGKEIKFLLHFVKESKQDESGMPNNRFLAERTGGTYSTLKVQPAELEDSGVYFCASSPRQGSTDTQYFGPGTRLTVL.

This rearrangement joins TRBV4-1 to TRBJ2-7; D remains ambiguous. The CDR3 spans 18 residues. V lost 0 bases and J 0 bases, leaving 18 bases between the germline ends. Germline V gene data show CDR1 as MGHRA and CDR2 as YSYEKL. The CDR3 nucleotides read TGCGCCAGCAGCCAAGAAGTAGGGTACGGACGGAGCTCCTACGAGCAGTACTTC. As protein: CASSQEVGYGRSSYEQYF.

This clonotype was seen more than once but under ten times. J is TRBJ1-5 and V is TRBV20-1, with 10 bases that match TRBD1. V was pared by 2 bases and J by 4 bases, with 17 bases of the junction left unmatched. This CDR3 spans 19 amino acids. Germline V gives CDR1 DFQATT, CDR2 SNEGSKA (reference sequence). CDR3 in amino acids: CSARPRVIPGQGNNQPQHF. Written as DNA, the CDR3 is TGCAGTGCTAGACCCCGAGTGATTCCGGGACAGGGGAATAATCAGCCCCAGCATTTT.

V usage is TRBV21-1 and J usage is TRBJ2-3. TRBV21-1 is listed as a pseudogene. The CDR3 is 15 residues long. Here the CDR3 reads CASRRAGASTDTQYF. For the CDR3, the DNA is TGTGCCAGCAGAAGAGCGGGGGCCAGCACAGATACGCAGTATTTT.

This clonotype was recorded a few times. The rearrangement links TRBV5-1 to TRBJ2-6; a possible D gene is TRBD1 (5 bases). The length of the CDR3 is 17 residues. Trimming cost V 5 bases and J 0 bases, with 15 bases left between them. Per the germline V gene, CDR1 is SGHRS and CDR2 is YFSETQ. CDR3 sequence: CASRKDKTLSGANVLTF. The CDR3 DNA follows: TGCGCCAGCAGAAAGGACAAGACCCTCTCTGGGGCCAACGTCCTGACTTTC.

V is TRBV29-1 and J is TRBJ1-4; 7 bases align to TRBD1. The CDR3 consists of 13 residues. V trimming: 7 bases; J trimming: 4 bases; junction bases outside the gene matches: 6. CDR1 and CDR2 from the germline V gene are SQVTM and ANQGSEA. Here the CDR3 reads CSAMTGFNEKLFF. The CDR3 bases are TGCAGCGCCATGACAGGGTTTAATGAAAAACTGTTTTTT.

The J gene is TRBJ2-7, the V gene TRBV12-3 or TRBV12-4, with D possibly TRBD1 on 6 matching bases. The CDR3 has 15 amino acids. Trimming pared 6 bases from V and 0 bases from J, leaving 15 bases between. In nucleotides, the CDR3 is TGTGCCAGCAGGCATGGGACACCGAGCTCCTACGAGCAGTACTTC. Protein sequence: CASRHGTPSSYEQYF.

This clonotype was picked up one time. V usage is TRBV7-2 and J usage is TRBJ2-3, with a weak D call TRBD2 (5 bases). In germline, CDR1 is SGHTA, CDR2 FQGNSA. This CDR3 has 15 residues. The germline V and J ends were trimmed by 8 bases and 1 base, with 16 bases remaining between them. The CDR3 coding sequence is TGTGCCAGCGGAGGATACGGACTTGGCACAGATACGCAGTATTTT. Its translation: CASGGYGLGTDTQYF.

This clonotype was observed a few times. A single base separates this from a much larger clone, so it may be a read error. The genes are TRBV10-2 and TRBJ2-5; D not resolved. V shed 9 bases and J shed 5 bases, with 13 bases lying between them. CDR1 WSHSY and CDR2 SAAADI come from the germline V gene. This CDR3 contains 12 residues. The CDR3 region has the DNA TGCGCCAGAGCCTCGAGGAAGGAGACCCAGTACTTC. This codes for CARASRKETQYF.

V and J are TRBV7-2 and TRBJ2-7, with no clear D. The CDR3 contains 18 residues. Deletions cut 5 bases from V and 6 bases from J, with 29 bases between. In germline, CDR1 is SGHTA, CDR2 FQGNSA. The CDR3 protein is CASSPTLSGFFTGLEQYF. The CDR3 DNA sequence: TGTGCCAGCAGCCCGACTTTATCCGGTTTCTTTACTGGGCTCGAGCAGTACTTC.

This clonotype occurred once. The V call is TRBV10-3, the J call TRBJ2-7; 14 nucleotides line up with TRBD2. The V gene's germline CDR1 is ENHRY and CDR2 SYGVKD. J gave up 3 bases and V 3 bases, and 4 bases lay outside the gene matches. The CDR3 has 16 residues. The CDR3 loop reads CAISDPGTSGSYEQYF. CDR3 nucleotides: TGTGCCATCAGTGACCCAGGGACTAGCGGGAGCTACGAGCAGTACTTC.

This clonotype was counted between two and nine times. The V call is TRBV11-1, the J call TRBJ2-3; D might be TRBD2 (5 bases). The CDR3 is 17 residues long. Trimming left V 5 bases short and J 1 base short, with 19 bases between. Looked up from germline, CDR1 is SGHAT and CDR2 is FQDESV (reference sequence). Written as DNA, the CDR3 is TGTGCCAGCAGCCTGAATGCGCAGGTCGGGGGCACAGATACGCAGTATTTT. This encodes CASSLNAQVGGTDTQYF.

A few counts support this clonotype. This chain uses TRBV12-3 or TRBV12-4 with TRBJ2-7; D is unclear. The CDR3 has 11 amino acids. Trimming removed 9 bases at V and 4 bases at J, with 10 bases between. In nucleotides, the CDR3 is TGTGCCAGGAACATCCCTTACGAGCAGTACTTC. Its translation is CARNIPYEQYF.

The CDR3 sequence: CASSLGQGLYGYTF. The DNA of the CDR3 is TGTGCCAGCAGCTTAGGACAGGGGCTTTATGGCTACACCTTC. This rearrangement joins TRBV7-2 to TRBJ1-2, with TRBD1 matching 8 bases. The CDR3 consists of 14 residues. Trimming took 1 base from V and 5 from J; bases not matched to a gene: 3. From germline, CDR1 is SGHTA and CDR2 FQGNSA. The full variable domain, rest sourced from reference TRBV7-2 and TRBJ1-2, is GAGVSQSPSNKVTEKGKDVELRCDPISGHTALYWYRQSLGQGLEFLIYFQGNSAPDKSGLPSDRFSAERTGGSVSTLTIQRTQQEDSAVYLCASSLGQGLYGYTFGSGTRLTVV.

This chain links TRBV18 with TRBJ1-2; D is unclear. In germline, CDR1 is KGHSH, CDR2 LQKENI. Trimming removed 0 bases from V and 4 bases from J, with 9 bases in between. The CDR3 has 14 residues. CDR3 residues: CASSPPSGIYGYTF. Written as DNA, the CDR3 is TGTGCCAGCTCACCACCGTCGGGGATCTATGGCTACACCTTC.